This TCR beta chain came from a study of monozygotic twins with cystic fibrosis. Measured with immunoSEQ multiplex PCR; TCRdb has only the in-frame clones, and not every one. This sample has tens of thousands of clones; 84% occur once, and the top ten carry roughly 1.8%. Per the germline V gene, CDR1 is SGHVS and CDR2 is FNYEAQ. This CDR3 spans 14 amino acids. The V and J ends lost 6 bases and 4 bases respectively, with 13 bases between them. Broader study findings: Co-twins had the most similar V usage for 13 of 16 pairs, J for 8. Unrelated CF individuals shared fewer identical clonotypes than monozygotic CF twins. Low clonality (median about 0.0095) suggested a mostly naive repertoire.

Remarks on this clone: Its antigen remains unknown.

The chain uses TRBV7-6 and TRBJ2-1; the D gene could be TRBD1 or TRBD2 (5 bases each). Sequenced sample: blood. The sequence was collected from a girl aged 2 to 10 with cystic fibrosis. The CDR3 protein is CASSLRGGYNEQFF. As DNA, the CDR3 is TGTGCCAGCAGTCTTAGGGGCGGGTACAATGAGCAGTTCTTC.